Listed below are T cell receptor beta chains from one sample, sequenced in a study of blood T cells in healthy people across ages. In TCRdb, the 5' RACE reads were re-called with MiXCR into one record per CDR3 protein. The data hold about 780,000 distinct CDR3 sequences, with around 45% observed a single time. Sequencing input: blood. These receptors came from a man aged 80 or over in good health. Each CDR3 is given with its conserved first and last residue. Each record gives: CDR3 protein, CDR3 DNA, V gene, D gene, J gene, clone size. The D gene is left open where the match is weak. Some rows have no size entry. The others give once, few or many, or a class for an expanded clone.

CDR3: CAISETKGTQYF
DNA: TGTGCCATCAGTGAGACGAAGGGTACGCAGTATTTT
V: TRBV10-3
D: NA
J: TRBJ2-3
size: few

CDR3: CASSQDTSGSTDTQYF
DNA: TGCGCCAGCAGCCAGGATACTAGCGGAAGCACAGATACGCAGTATTTT
V: TRBV4-3
D: TRBD2
J: TRBJ2-3
size: few

CDR3: CASSYRGLGSTDTQYF
DNA: TGTGCCAGCAGTTACCGAGGTCTGGGGAGCACAGATACGCAGTATTTT
V: TRBV6-5
D: NA
J: TRBJ2-3
size: few

CDR3: CASSPWDASGANVLTF
DNA: TGTGCCAGCAGCCCCTGGGATGCTTCTGGGGCCAACGTCCTGACTTTC
V: TRBV5-6
D: NA
J: TRBJ2-6
size: many

CDR3: CSLTRGNEQFF
DNA: TGCAGCTTAACGCGAGGGAATGAGCAGTTCTTC
V: TRBV29-1
D: NA
J: TRBJ2-1
size: once

CDR3: CASSLGQMNSPLHF
DNA: TGTGCCAGCAGCTTAGGGCAGATGAATTCACCCCTCCACTTT
V: TRBV13
D: NA
J: TRBJ1-6
size: once

CDR3: CATSDQGYRSTDTQYF
DNA: TGTGCCACCAGTGATCAGGGGTACCGGAGCACAGATACGCAGTATTTT
V: TRBV24-1
D: NA
J: TRBJ2-3
size: NA

CDR3: CASSGPSGTGAETQYF
DNA: TGTGCCAGCAGCGGACCTAGCGGGACGGGGGCAGAGACCCAGTACTTC
V: TRBV11-1
D: TRBD2
J: TRBJ2-5
size: few

CDR3: CASSSLRGDNSPLHF
DNA: TGTGCCAGCAGTTCCCTCCGGGGAGATAATTCACCCCTCCACTTT
V: TRBV28
D: NA
J: TRBJ1-6
size: NA

CDR3: CSARDPGGRGVTDTQYF
DNA: TGCAGTGCTAGAGATCCCGGGGGGCGCGGTGTCACAGATACGCAGTATTTT
V: TRBV20-1
D: NA
J: TRBJ2-3
size: NA

CDR3: CASRALAGVSSPYF
DNA: TGTGCCAGCAGAGCTTTGGCGGGAGTAAGTTCTCCGTACTTC
V: TRBV28
D: TRBD2
J: TRBJ2-5
size: few

CDR3: CASSLIGTAISSGANVLTF
DNA: TGTGCCAGCAGCTTAATCGGGACAGCGATTAGCTCTGGGGCCAACGTCCTGACTTTC
V: TRBV7-3
D: TRBD1
J: TRBJ2-6
size: many

CDR3: CASGPQLAGTSDTQYF
DNA: TGTGCCAGCGGCCCCCAACTAGCGGGAACGTCAGATACGCAGTATTTT
V: TRBV7-2
D: TRBD2
J: TRBJ2-3
size: NA

CDR3: CASGVSMDRVETQYF
DNA: TGCGCCAGCGGCGTCTCCATGGACAGGGTGGAGACCCAGTACTTC
V: TRBV5-1
D: TRBD1
J: TRBJ2-5
size: NA

CDR3: CASSTGIRNTEAFF
DNA: TGTGCCAGCAGTACAGGGATTAGAAACACTGAAGCTTTCTTT
V: TRBV6-2/TRBV6-3
D: NA
J: TRBJ1-1
size: NA

CDR3: CSARKTLAGKNEQYF
DNA: TGCAGTGCTCGTAAAACACTAGCGGGAAAGAACGAGCAGTACTTC
V: TRBV20-1
D: TRBD2
J: TRBJ2-7
size: NA

CDR3: CASSLPQGRLSYWGTEAFF
DNA: TGTGCCAGCAGTTTACCACAGGGCCGGCTCTCATATTGGGGCACTGAAGCTTTCTTT
V: TRBV28
D: NA
J: TRBJ1-1
size: NA

CDR3: CASSLVAAGGPRETQYF
DNA: TGTGCCAGCAGCTTAGTTGCGGCGGGAGGGCCTCGAGAGACCCAGTACTTC
V: TRBV7-9
D: TRBD2
J: TRBJ2-5
size: few

CDR3: CATGQTQETQYF
DNA: TGTGCCACCGGACAGACCCAAGAGACCCAGTACTTC
V: TRBV6-1
D: NA
J: TRBJ2-5
size: NA

CDR3: CASSTRDGGGDTQYF
DNA: TGTGCCAGCTCAACTCGGGACGGAGGAGGGGATACGCAGTATTTT
V: TRBV18
D: NA
J: TRBJ2-3
size: NA

CDR3: CASSLVETGIQETQYF
DNA: TGTGCCAGCAGCCTCGTCGAGACAGGGATCCAAGAGACCCAGTACTTC
V: TRBV7-9
D: TRBD1
J: TRBJ2-5
size: few

CDR3: CASSVPLTRELFF
DNA: TGTGCCAGCAGCGTACCACTCACCCGGGAGCTGTTTTTT
V: TRBV7-2
D: NA
J: TRBJ2-2
size: NA

CDR3: CASSYSKGDEQYF
DNA: TGTGCCAGCAGTTACTCCAAAGGAGACGAGCAGTACTTC
V: TRBV6-5
D: NA
J: TRBJ2-7
size: few

CDR3: CASSPPAGRIHETQYF
DNA: TGTGCCAGCAGCCCCCCCGCAGGGAGGATTCACGAGACCCAGTACTTC
V: TRBV14
D: NA
J: TRBJ2-5
size: NA

CDR3: CASSVAEGREQYF
DNA: TGTGCCAGCAGTGTAGCGGAGGGGAGAGAGCAGTACTTC
V: TRBV12-3/TRBV12-4
D: NA
J: TRBJ2-4
size: NA

CDR3: CASSVDGDAYNEQFF
DNA: TGTGCCAGCAGCGTAGACGGAGACGCCTACAATGAGCAGTTCTTC
V: TRBV9
D: NA
J: TRBJ2-1
size: few

CDR3: CASGRSGVDRDTQYF
DNA: TGTGCCAGCGGACGTAGCGGGGTAGACAGGGATACGCAGTATTTT
V: TRBV7-3
D: TRBD2
J: TRBJ2-3
size: NA

CDR3: CASSPSEGAGTEAFF
DNA: TGTGCCAGCAGTCCCAGTGAGGGGGCGGGTACTGAAGCTTTCTTT
V: TRBV28
D: TRBD1
J: TRBJ1-1
size: few

CDR3: CASSNAGGSYNEQYF
DNA: TGTGCCAGCAGTAATGCTGGGGGATCCTACAATGAGCAGTACTTC
V: TRBV28
D: NA
J: TRBJ2-5
size: NA

CDR3: CASSFYRTGGLTWGDNEQFF
DNA: TGCGCCAGCAGCTTCTACAGGACAGGGGGTCTCACATGGGGCGATAATGAGCAGTTCTTC
V: TRBV5-1
D: TRBD1
J: TRBJ2-1
size: few

CDR3: CASSLDPPGTSGRLNEQYF
DNA: TGTGCCAGCAGCTTAGATCCCCCCGGGACTAGCGGGAGGCTTAACGAGCAGTACTTC
V: TRBV7-2
D: TRBD2
J: TRBJ2-7
size: few

CDR3: CASSQDLRASGRVAQETQYF
DNA: TGTGCCAGCAGCCAAGATCTAAGGGCTAGCGGGAGGGTTGCGCAAGAGACCCAGTACTTC
V: TRBV3-1
D: TRBD2
J: TRBJ2-5
size: NA

CDR3: CASGETSGSDEQFF
DNA: TGTGCCAGCGGCGAGACTAGCGGGAGCGATGAGCAGTTCTTC
V: TRBV7-3
D: TRBD2
J: TRBJ2-1
size: few

CDR3: CAGTSDTQYF
DNA: TGCGCCGGGACATCAGATACGCAGTATTTT
V: TRBV10-2
D: NA
J: TRBJ2-3
size: NA

CDR3: CSVWLRLAGGHEQYF
DNA: TGCAGCGTATGGCTCCGACTAGCGGGAGGGCACGAGCAGTACTTC
V: TRBV29-1
D: TRBD2
J: TRBJ2-7
size: NA

CDR3: CSASPREGLDTQYF
DNA: TGCAGTGCTAGTCCCAGAGAGGGGTTAGATACGCAGTATTTT
V: TRBV20-1
D: NA
J: TRBJ2-3
size: NA

CDR3: CASSSSGVSYNEQYF
DNA: TGTGCCAGCAGCTCTAGCGGGGTTTCCTACAATGAGCAGTACTTC
V: TRBV12-3/TRBV12-4
D: TRBD2
J: TRBJ2-7
size: NA

CDR3: CASMKGQRYEQYF
DNA: TGTGCCAGCATGAAGGGACAGCGCTACGAGCAGTACTTC
V: TRBV6-1
D: TRBD1
J: TRBJ2-7
size: NA

CDR3: CASSLPLAGGEETQYF
DNA: TGCGCCAGCAGCTTACCACTAGCGGGAGGTGAAGAGACCCAGTACTTC
V: TRBV5-1
D: TRBD2
J: TRBJ2-5
size: once

CDR3: CASSVRDRGHYGYTF
DNA: TGTGCCAGCAGTGTCCGGGACAGGGGGCACTATGGCTACACCTTC
V: TRBV6-1
D: TRBD1
J: TRBJ1-2
size: NA

CDR3: CSAKPSGRLQETQYF
DNA: TGCAGTGCTAAACCTAGCGGAAGGCTCCAAGAGACCCAGTACTTC
V: TRBV20-1
D: TRBD2
J: TRBJ2-5
size: few

CDR3: CASSLAGEAYGYTF
DNA: TGTGCCAGCAGCTTAGCCGGTGAGGCCTATGGCTACACCTTC
V: TRBV7-2
D: NA
J: TRBJ1-2
size: NA

CDR3: CASSTPGQGILHF
DNA: TGTGCCAGCAGCACACCGGGACAGGGAATCCTCCACTTT
V: TRBV7-2
D: TRBD1
J: TRBJ1-6
size: few

CDR3: CASSSGTGFGYTF
DNA: TGTGCCAGCAGCTCAGGGACAGGGTTTGGCTACACCTTC
V: TRBV11-2
D: TRBD1
J: TRBJ1-2
size: NA

CDR3: CASRVLTGNYNSPPHF
DNA: TGTGCCAGCAGGGTTTTAACCGGGAACTATAATTCACCCCCCCACTTT
V: TRBV27
D: NA
J: TRBJ1-6
size: NA

CDR3: CASSHVGPSGYEQYF
DNA: TGTGCCAGCAGCCATGTGGGGCCATCGGGCTACGAGCAGTACTTC
V: TRBV27
D: NA
J: TRBJ2-7
size: NA

CDR3: CASNLAGAEQYF
DNA: TGTGCCAGCAATCTAGCGGGTGCTGAGCAGTACTTC
V: TRBV3-1
D: TRBD2
J: TRBJ2-7
size: NA

CDR3: CSVTRGSGVNTGELFF
DNA: TGCAGCGTGACCCGAGGGAGCGGGGTGAACACCGGGGAGCTGTTTTTT
V: TRBV29-1
D: TRBD2
J: TRBJ2-2
size: NA